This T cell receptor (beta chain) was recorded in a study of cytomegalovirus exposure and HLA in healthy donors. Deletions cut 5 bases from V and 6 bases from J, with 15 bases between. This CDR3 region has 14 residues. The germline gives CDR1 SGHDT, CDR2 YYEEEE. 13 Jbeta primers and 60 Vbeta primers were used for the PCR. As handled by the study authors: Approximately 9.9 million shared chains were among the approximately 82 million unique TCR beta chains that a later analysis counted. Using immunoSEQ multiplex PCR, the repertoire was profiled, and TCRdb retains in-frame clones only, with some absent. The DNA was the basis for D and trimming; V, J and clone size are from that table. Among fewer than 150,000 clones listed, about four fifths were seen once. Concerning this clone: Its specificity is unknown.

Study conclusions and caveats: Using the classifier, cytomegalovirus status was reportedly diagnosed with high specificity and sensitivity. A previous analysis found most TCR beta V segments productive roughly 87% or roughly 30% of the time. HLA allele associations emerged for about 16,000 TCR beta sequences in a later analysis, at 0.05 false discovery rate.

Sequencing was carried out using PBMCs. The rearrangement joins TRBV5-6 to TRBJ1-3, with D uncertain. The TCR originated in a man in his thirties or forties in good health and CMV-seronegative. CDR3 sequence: CASSWAKSINTIYF. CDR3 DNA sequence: TGTGCCAGCAGTTGGGCCAAGAGTATAAACACCATATATTTT.